A single sample is the source of the 18 T cell receptor beta chains below, sequenced in a study of T cell repertoires in cytomegalovirus infection. No cognate antigen is known for these TCRs. TCRdb itself ran the reads through MiXCR, one entry per CDR3 protein. Of fewer than 1,000,000 distinct CDR3 sequences listed, more than 25% were seen once; the top ten hold about an eighth. The source was cultured CD8+ T cells from PBMCs, collected from culture after CMV antigen stimulation. Every receptor here comes from a human donor in good health (CMV status not recorded). Some clones in this sample may be carry-over from other donors' samples.

This clonotype was found once. This chain uses TRBV6-5 with TRBJ2-7, with a tentative D call TRBD1 (5 bases). This CDR3 region has 14 residues. Germline CDR1 and CDR2: MNHEY and SVGAGI. Between the trimmed V and J ends, which lost 2 bases and 1 base, there was a span of 9 bases. The DNA of the CDR3 is TGTGCCAGCAGTTACGGCAGGGATTCCTACGAGCAGTACTTC. It encodes CASSYGRDSYEQYF.

Only a few counts were recorded for this clonotype. One junction end does not reproduce the germline sequence, and a read error may be involved. This chain connects TRBV7-7 to TRBJ2-2, with D unresolved. The CDR3 is 13 residues long. Looked up from germline, CDR1 is SSHAT and CDR2 is FNYEAQ (reference sequence). The CDR3, as DNA: TGTGCTAGCAGCCCTAGGGCCCCCGGGGAGCTGTTTTTT. As protein: CASSPRAPGELFF.

CDR3 nucleotides: TGTGCCACCAGTGCCAGTAGCAATCAGCCCCAGCATTTT. It is translated as CATSASSNQPQHF. This chain uses TRBV24-1 with TRBJ1-5; D remains ambiguous. Germline V lookup: CDR1 KGHDR, CDR2 SFDVKD. CDR3 length: 13 amino acids. Trimming shortened V by 5 bases and J by 0 bases, and 4 bases separated the two germline ends.

This clonotype has a handful of counts. The V gene is TRBV5-6, the J gene TRBJ2-7; 7 positions match TRBD1. Germline V gives CDR1 SGHDT, CDR2 YYEEEE. V gave up 3 bases and J gave up 2 bases; unmatched junction bases: 5. The CDR3 totals 14 residues. CDR3 sequence reads: CASSWGTATYEQYF. CDR3 bases: TGTGCCAGCAGCTGGGGGACAGCCACCTACGAGCAGTACTTC. Based on the CDR3 plus reference TRBV5-6 and TRBJ2-7, the full variable domain is DAGVTQSPTHLIKTRGQQVTLRCSPKSGHDTVSWYQQALGQGPQFIFQYYEEEERQRGNFPDRFSGHQFPNYSSELNVNALLLGDSALYLCASSWGTATYEQYFGPGTRLTVT.

The V and J genes are TRBV4-3 and TRBJ1-2; D uncertain. Germline lookup yields CDR1 LGHNA and CDR2 YSLEER. Trimming pared 1 base from V and 0 bases from J, leaving 9 bases between. This CDR3 has 15 amino acids. CDR3 nucleotide sequence: TGCGCCAGCAGCCAAGGGGAGGGAGCTAACTATGGCTACACCTTC. Residues: CASSQGEGANYGYTF.

The chain joins TRBV6-6 to TRBJ1-5, with 8 bases lining up with TRBD1. Germline-derived CDR1 and CDR2 are MNHNY and SVGAGI (reference sequence). V trimming: 4 bases; J trimming: 1 base; junction bases outside the gene matches: 6. CDR3 length equals 16 residues. For the CDR3, the DNA is TGTGCCAGCAGTTCCCCGGACAGGGAGAGCAATCAGCCCCAGCATTTT. This gives the protein CASSSPDRESNQPQHF.

The chain joins TRBV28 to TRBJ2-1, with 7 positions matching TRBD2. Germline values: CDR1 MDHEN, CDR2 SYDVKM. The CDR3 has 14 amino acids. With 3 bases clipped from V and 7 bases from J, the junction kept 6 bases outside the gene matches. The CDR3 sequence is CASSLGEGGNEQFF. Written as DNA, the CDR3 is TGTGCCAGCAGTTTGGGGGAGGGCGGGAATGAGCAGTTCTTC.

The table lists this clonotype with a count of one. The rearrangement joins TRBV28 to TRBJ2-5; 7 bases are shared with TRBD1. The CDR3 sequence is 15 residues long. V lost 2 bases to trimming and J lost 1 base; unmatched junction nucleotides: 4. Germline CDR1 and CDR2: MDHEN and SYDVKM. The CDR3 protein is CASSLSWDSQETQYF. For the CDR3, the DNA is TGTGCCAGCAGTTTAAGTTGGGACAGCCAAGAGACCCAGTACTTC.

The chain is built from TRBV9 and TRBJ2-2, with 9 bases matching TRBD1. CDR1 is SGDLS, CDR2 YYNGEE, per germline. CDR3 length: 14 amino acids. V shed 5 bases and J 5 bases; nucleotides not matched to a gene: 4. This CDR3 is CASSTGGGTGELFF. The CDR3 nucleotides read TGTGCCAGCAGTACAGGGGGCGGAACCGGGGAGCTGTTTTTT.

This sequence joins TRBV4-1 and TRBJ1-1; D not certain. This CDR3 has 14 residues. The germline CDR1 and CDR2 sequences are MGHRA and YSYEKL. Trimming removed 1 base at V and 6 bases at J, with 12 bases between. As DNA, the CDR3 is TGCGCCAGCAGCCAAGGTCCGGGCGGCCCTGAAGCTTTCTTT. Translation: CASSQGPGGPEAFF.

This clonotype came up a few times. Written as DNA, the CDR3 is TGTGCCAGCAGCCTAACGACAGGGGCATCCCTCTACAATGAGCAGTTCTTC. It encodes CASSLTTGASLYNEQFF. This chain links TRBV7-9 with TRBJ2-1; 8 bases map to TRBD1. The germline CDR1 and CDR2 sequences are SEHNR and FQNEAQ (reference sequence). There are 17 residues in the CDR3. The ends lost 5 bases at V and 3 bases at J; junction bases unmatched: 12.

In regard to this clonotype: Germline and junction disagree at one end, which may indicate a read error. V gene TRBV7-7 combines with J gene TRBJ2-1; tentative D call: TRBD2 (5 bases). The CDR3 runs 14 residues. Germline V gene data show CDR1 as SSHAT and CDR2 as FNYEAQ (reference sequence). The CDR3 is CASSPAGKYNEQFF. CDR3 DNA sequence: TGTGCTAGCAGCCCCGCCGGGAAATACAATGAGCAGTTCTTC.

The chain carries TRBV2 and TRBJ2-3, with D uncertain. Germline V gene data show CDR1 as SNHLY and CDR2 as FYNNEI. The V and J ends lost 2 bases and 2 bases respectively, with 11 bases between them. This CDR3 spans 15 amino acids. CDR3 bases: TGTGCCAGCAGTGAACCGAGAGCCCTCACAGATACGCAGTATTTT. This gives the protein CASSEPRALTDTQYF.

In this sample, this clonotype turned up many times. The chain couples TRBV6-1 to TRBJ2-2; 10 bases agree with TRBD1. Germline CDR1 is MNHNS and CDR2 is SASEGT. V lost 6 bases, J lost 8 bases, and 12 bases stayed unmatched. The CDR3 is 16 residues long. In DNA, the CDR3 is TGTGCCAGCAGCTTCCGGGACAGGGGCCTTTTGGGGGAGCTGTTTTTT. Encoded protein: CASSFRDRGLLGELFF.

The chain has TRBV19 and TRBJ2-1; D gene unclear. Trimming took 3 bases from V and 7 from J, leaving 16 bases between them. The CDR3 has 15 amino acids. Germline assignment: CDR1 LNHDA and CDR2 SQIVND (reference sequence). The CDR3 loop is CASSISLSGFNEQFF. The CDR3 bases are TGTGCCAGTAGTATCTCCCTCTCTGGGTTTAATGAGCAGTTCTTC.

The chain joins TRBV23-1 to TRBJ2-7; 7 positions match TRBD1. TRBV23-1 has ORF status, its function being uncertain. The CDR3 sequence is 15 residues long. The V gene end was trimmed by 5 bases and the J gene end by 5 bases; junction bases not matched to a gene: 12. In DNA, the CDR3 is TGCGCCAGCAGTACTTGCTTGCAGGGGGTAAACGAGCAGTACGTC. Translated, it gives CASSTCLQGVNEQYV.

This clonotype was seen many times. The chain carries TRBV7-9 and TRBJ2-7; D is ambiguous. V lost 6 bases and J 7 bases, leaving 22 bases between the germline ends. Germline loops: CDR1 SEHNR, CDR2 FQNEAQ (reference sequence). This CDR3 contains 15 residues. The CDR3 region is CASSYNLRVEEEQYF. CDR3 sequence (DNA): TGTGCCAGCAGTTACAATCTTAGGGTTGAGGAAGAGCAGTACTTC. Drawing the rest from reference TRBV7-9 and TRBJ2-7, the complete variable domain is DTGVSQNPRHKITKRGQNVTFRCDPISEHNRLYWYRQTLGQGPEFLTYFQNEAQLEKSRLLSDRFSAERPKGSFSTLEIQRTEQGDSAMYLCASSYNLRVEEEQYFGPGTRLTVT.

The rearrangement links TRBV7-2 to TRBJ2-5; TRBD1 matches at 7 bases. Germline V gene sequence: CDR1 SGHTA, CDR2 FQGNSA. The junction had 8 bases not matched to a gene; V was cut back by 3 bases and J by 4 bases. The length of the CDR3 is 15 residues. CDR3 DNA sequence: TGTGCCAGCAGCTTCGATCGACAGGGACGAGAGACCCAGTACTTC. It specifies CASSFDRQGRETQYF.